This TCR beta chain was obtained from a study of blood T cell repertoires in COVID-19. Study-wide context: The United States, Italy and Spain were the sources of the acute and convalescent COVID-19 samples. PBMCs, B-cell-depleted T cells, or T cells provided the cDNA or gDNA that made up the material.

The CDR3 length is 18 residues. The V gene's germline CDR1 is SGHTA and CDR2 FQGNSA. Trimming removed 0 bases at V and 2 bases at J, with 20 bases between. Original data processing: Amplification of reference gene primers provided the estimated nucleated cell counts. Profiled with immunoSEQ multiplex PCR; TCRdb holds only in-frame clones, not every one. The V and J calls and the clone size are those of that table, but D and trimming were determined from the DNA. The table shows just over 150,000 clones, with about 90% occurring only once. The Seattle patients joined while their infection was active and were tracked longitudinally afterward.

V and J are TRBV7-2 and TRBJ2-7, with a possible D match to TRBD1 (7 bases). The TCR sequence derives from a man under 40 with COVID-19, enrolled during active disease. Sequenced sample: peripheral blood. The CDR3 spells CASSLASYGGTVTYEQYF. The CDR3 bases are TGTGCCAGCAGCTTAGCCTCATACGGCGGGACAGTCACCTACGAGCAGTACTTC. Looking up the rest from reference TRBV7-2 and TRBJ2-7 gives the full variable domain: GAGVSQSPSNKVTEKGKDVELRCDPISGHTALYWYRQSLGQGLEFLIYFQGNSAPDKSGLPSDRFSAERTGGSVSTLTIQRTQQEDSAVYLCASSLASYGGTVTYEQYFGPGTRLTVT.